A single sample gave rise to the 27 T cell receptor beta chains below, sequenced in a study of cytomegalovirus exposure and HLA in healthy donors. Primers included in the PCR were 60 Vbeta and 13 Jbeta primers. Sequencing was performed with immunoSEQ multiplex PCR; in TCRdb, only in-frame clones are kept and a portion is missing. This sample has approximately 210,000 clones, with over 80% found just once. Material for sequencing was PBMCs. The source of these receptors is a man between 40 and 49 years old in good health and CMV-seropositive.

The rearrangement joins TRBV5-6 to TRBJ1-4; 8 bases match TRBD1. CDR3 length: 16 residues. The germline CDR1 and CDR2 sequences are SGHDT and YYEEEE. Trimming removed 0 bases from V and 3 bases from J; junction bases left unmatched: 4. The CDR3 loop reads CASSLGRGRSNEKLFF. Written as DNA, the CDR3 is TGTGCCAGCAGCTTGGGCAGGGGGCGTTCTAATGAAAAACTGTTTTTT. Based on the CDR3 plus reference TRBV5-6 and TRBJ1-4, the full variable domain is DAGVTQSPTHLIKTRGQQVTLRCSPKSGHDTVSWYQQALGQGPQFIFQYYEEEERQRGNFPDRFSGHQFPNYSSELNVNALLLGDSALYLCASSLGRGRSNEKLFFGSGTQLSVL.

V is TRBV18 and J is TRBJ2-7; TRBD1 agrees at 7 bases. Trimming cost V 6 bases and J 5 bases; bases outside gene matches: 10. CDR3 length: 14 residues. Germline values: CDR1 KGHSH, CDR2 LQKENI. The CDR3 spells CASSRLDRTHEQYF. CDR3 in DNA: TGTGCCAGCTCGCGTCTGGACAGGACTCACGAGCAGTACTTC.

This chain uses TRBV5-6 with TRBJ2-3, with 8 bases lining up with TRBD2. The CDR3 is 16 residues long. Trimming cost V 0 bases and J 4 bases; bases outside gene matches: 7. Germline V gene lookup returns CDR1 SGHDT and CDR2 YYEEEE. The DNA of the CDR3 is TGTGCCAGCAGCTTGGCCCCGGGAGGGCCAGCAGATACGCAGTATTTT. Translation: CASSLAPGGPADTQYF.

The J gene is TRBJ2-3, the V gene TRBV11-2, with 7 nucleotides matching TRBD2. Per germline, CDR1 SGHAT and CDR2 FQNNGV. After removal of 6 bases from V and 1 base from J, the junction contained 1 base not matched to a gene. The CDR3 extends over 13 amino acids. In DNA, the CDR3 is TGTGCCAGCAGACGGGGGGGCACAGATACGCAGTATTTT. Its protein is CASRRGGTDTQYF.

This clone was counted between two and nine times. The rearrangement links TRBV11-2 to TRBJ2-3; the match to TRBD1 covers 7 bases. CDR1 and CDR2 (germline): SGHAT, FQNNGV. The trim removed 0 bases at V and 2 bases at J, leaving 2 bases unmatched. The CDR3 length is 15 residues. The CDR3: CASSLEGTATDTQYF. DNA for the CDR3: TGTGCCAGCAGCTTAGAGGGGACAGCCACAGATACGCAGTATTTT.

This clone was detected only once. This chain connects TRBV19 to TRBJ2-7; D call uncertain. V lost 3 bases, J lost 3 bases, and 9 bases lay in between. Germline CDR1 is LNHDA and CDR2 is SQIVND (reference sequence). CDR3 length equals 13 residues. The CDR3 bases are TGTGCCAGTAGTATGGGTCCAGGCTACGAGCAGTACGTC. Translating gives CASSMGPGYEQYV.

The sample holds a few counts of this clone. In DNA, the CDR3 is TGTGCCAGCAGCCGGGAGGGACAGTCCTATGGCTACACCTTC. It translates to CASSREGQSYGYTF. The V and J genes are TRBV27 and TRBJ1-2, with TRBD1 matching over 7 bases. V was clipped by 6 bases and J by 4 bases; unmatched bases: 8. The CDR3 covers 14 residues. The germline V gene encodes CDR1 MNHEY and CDR2 SMNVEV (reference sequence).

The V and J genes are TRBV7-9 and TRBJ1-1; D uncertain. The CDR3 has 13 residues. The V gene's germline CDR1 is SEHNR and CDR2 FQNEAQ (reference sequence). The V gene lost 8 bases and the J gene lost 4 bases, with 14 bases spanning the gap. The CDR3 protein is CASAEGVGTEAFF. DNA for the CDR3: TGTGCCAGCGCAGAAGGAGTAGGCACTGAAGCTTTCTTT.

This clone has a single count. The chain carries TRBV30 and TRBJ2-1; 12 positions match TRBD2. V was pared by 3 bases and J by 8 bases, with 8 bases of the junction left unmatched. Germline V CDR1 and CDR2: GTSNPN, SVGIG (reference sequence). CDR3 size: 15 residues. CDR3 residues: CAWRDLAGGPDEQFF. The CDR3, as DNA: TGTGCCTGGAGAGATCTAGCGGGAGGGCCTGATGAGCAGTTCTTC.

The chain joins TRBV29-1 to TRBJ1-4; D is ambiguous. Germline values: CDR1 SQVTM, CDR2 ANQGSEA. CDR3 length: 15 amino acids. Trimming stripped 1 base from V and 11 bases from J, with 20 bases between. The CDR3 here is CSVEVRSMSSGKLFF. CDR3 bases: TGCAGCGTTGAAGTCCGATCCATGTCTTCCGGGAAACTGTTTTTT.

This chain links TRBV7-3 with TRBJ2-1; a possible D gene is TRBD2 (5 bases). CDR1 is SGHTA, CDR2 FQGTGA, per germline. The CDR3 is 15 amino acids. Deletions cut 5 bases from V and 3 bases from J, with 14 bases between. The CDR3 nucleotides are TGTGCCAGCAGCCCCGGAAGGGAGAGCTACAATGAGCAGTTCTTC. This sequence encodes CASSPGRESYNEQFF. The entire variable domain, with the rest obtained from reference TRBV7-3 and TRBJ2-1, is as follows: GAGVSQTPSNKVTEKGKYVELRCDPISGHTALYWYRQSLGQGPEFLIYFQGTGAADDSGLPNDRFFAVRPEGSVSTLKIQRTERGDSAVYLCASSPGRESYNEQFFGPGTRLTVL.

Note on this clone: This same CDR3 is encoded by further DNA sequences in the sample. The genes are TRBV6-5 and TRBJ2-1; 12 bases are a match to TRBD2. CDR1 is MNHEY and CDR2 is SVGAGI in the germline V gene. V was clipped by 0 bases and J by 4 bases; unmatched bases: 1. The CDR3 spans 16 residues. CDR3 sequence reads: CASSYSTSGGYNEQFF. The CDR3 nucleotides are TGTGCCAGCAGTTACTCGACTAGCGGGGGTTACAATGAGCAGTTCTTC.

The V gene is TRBV11-2, the J gene TRBJ1-1, with 9 bases aligning to TRBD1. Germline CDR1 SGHAT, CDR2 FQNNGV. CDR3 size: 14 residues. V lost 2 bases to trimming and J lost 4 bases; unmatched junction nucleotides: 2. CDR3 DNA: TGTGCCAGCAGCTTATTGACAGGGGGCACTGAAGCTTTCTTT. Residues: CASSLLTGGTEAFF.

The chain uses TRBV5-1 and TRBJ2-1; D is ambiguous. Trimming took off 0 bases at V and 0 bases at J, with 10 bases between the two ends. The length of the CDR3 is 16 residues. Germline V gene sequence: CDR1 SGHRS, CDR2 YFSETQ. The CDR3 region is CASSLVQPSSYNEQFF. DNA of the CDR3: TGCGCCAGCAGCTTGGTACAGCCGAGCTCCTACAATGAGCAGTTCTTC.

The chain couples TRBV7-9 to TRBJ2-5; the match to TRBD2 covers 9 bases. CDR3 length equals 14 residues. Germline values: CDR1 SEHNR, CDR2 FQNEAQ (reference sequence). V lost 5 bases, J lost 5 bases, and 6 bases stayed unmatched. CDR3 coding DNA: TGTGCCAGCAGCCACCCCGCGGGAGGGGAGACCCAGTACTTC. This encodes CASSHPAGGETQYF.

This clone was recorded a few times. The rearrangement links TRBV6-5 to TRBJ2-1; 12 bases line up with TRBD2. CDR1 MNHEY and CDR2 SVGAGI come from the germline V gene. V trimming: 5 bases; J trimming: 14 bases; junction bases outside the gene matches: 10. The CDR3 consists of 14 residues. CDR3 coding DNA: TGTGCCAGCAGTCCCGGACTAGCGGGATCGTACGAGTTCTTC. Translation gives CASSPGLAGSYEFF.

To note about this clone: This sequence may be a read error, since a much larger clone differs from it by one base. Other DNA sequences in this sample translate to the same CDR3. The CDR3 region is CASSPTVNTEAFF. The CDR3 DNA reads TGTGCCAGCAGTCCGACAGTGAACACTGAAGCTTTCTTT. The rearrangement joins TRBV9 to TRBJ1-1; a possible D gene is TRBD1 (5 bases). The V end lost 5 bases, the J end lost 0 bases, and 8 bases lay between the germline ends. CDR1 is SGDLS and CDR2 is YYNGEE in the germline V gene. CDR3 size: 13 residues. The entire variable domain, with the rest obtained from reference TRBV9 and TRBJ1-1, is as follows: DSGVTQTPKHLITATGQRVTLRCSPRSGDLSVYWYQQSLDQGLQFLIQYYNGEERAKGNILERFSAQQFPDLHSELNLSSLELGDSALYFCASSPTVNTEAFFGQGTRLTVV.

V usage is TRBV6-4 and J usage is TRBJ1-5; D is perhaps TRBD1 (5 bases). Germline V gene sequence: CDR1 MRHNA, CDR2 SNTAGT. V was shortened by 5 bases and J by 5 bases, with 16 bases between the two germline ends. The CDR3 runs 15 residues. For the CDR3, the DNA is TGTGCCAGCAGTCCGATCAGGGTGGCGGATCAGCCCCAGCATTTT. This sequence encodes CASSPIRVADQPQHF.

The V gene is TRBV5-6, the J gene TRBJ1-2; TRBD1 aligns across 9 bases. Germline CDR1 is SGHDT and CDR2 is YYEEEE. J lost 5 bases, V lost 3 bases, and 14 bases had no gene match. The CDR3 runs 17 residues. In nucleotides, the CDR3 is TGTGCCAGCAGCTCAACCGCCGGGACAGGGTCGCCTTATGGCTACACCTTC. Encoded protein: CASSSTAGTGSPYGYTF.

This clone was seen more than once but under ten times. The chain employs TRBV6-1 and TRBJ1-5, with D perhaps TRBD1 (6 bases). Germline V CDR1 and CDR2: MNHNS, SASEGT. V was clipped by 2 bases and J by 2 bases, with 16 bases between them. The CDR3 sequence is 17 residues long. The CDR3 DNA follows: TGTGCCAGCAGTGAACACCTCCTCAGGGGTGGCAATCAGCCCCAGCATTTT. Protein: CASSEHLLRGGNQPQHF.

This clone was counted a single time. CDR3 in DNA: TGTGCCACCAGCAGAGAAGCACAGCAGAACACCGGGGAGCTGTTTTTT. Translated, it gives CATSREAQQNTGELFF. This chain joins TRBV15 and TRBJ2-2; D gene ambiguous. CDR1 LNHNV and CDR2 YYDKDF come from the germline V gene (reference sequence). The CDR3 length is 16 residues. Trimming took 0 bases from V and 1 from J, leaving 9 bases between them. Full variable domain (missing parts from reference TRBV15 and TRBJ2-2): DAMVIQNPRYQVTQFGKPVTLSCSQTLNHNVMYWYQQKSSQAPKLLFHYYDKDFNNEADTPDNFQSRRPNTSFCFLDIRSPGLGDTAMYLCATSREAQQNTGELFFGEGSRLTVL.

This chain uses TRBV13 with TRBJ2-1, with 11 nucleotides matching TRBD2. Trimming took 0 bases from V and 5 from J; bases not matched to a gene: 0. Germline CDR1 is PRHDT and CDR2 is FYEKMQ (reference sequence). The CDR3 runs 15 residues. CDR3 nucleotides: TGTGCCAGCAGCTTAGGACTAGCGGGAGACAATGAGCAGTTCTTC. Translated: CASSLGLAGDNEQFF. The full variable domain, in which reference TRBV13 and TRBJ2-1 provide the parts outside the CDR3, is AAGVIQSPRHLIKEKRETATLKCYPIPRHDTVYWYQQGPGQDPQFLISFYEKMQSDKGSIPDRFSAQQFSDYHSELNMSSLELGDSALYFCASSLGLAGDNEQFFGPGTRLTVL.

The J gene is TRBJ2-1, the V gene TRBV19, with D maybe TRBD2 (6 bases). The CDR3 spans 16 residues. Germline CDR1 and CDR2: LNHDA and SQIVND (reference sequence). The V gene lost 7 bases and the J gene lost 0 bases, with 16 bases spanning the gap. CDR3 amino acids: CASTISAEGSYNEQFF. The CDR3 DNA reads TGTGCCAGTACTATCTCAGCGGAGGGCTCCTACAATGAGCAGTTCTTC.

This chain connects TRBV7-9 to TRBJ2-1, with 13 positions matching TRBD2. The germline V gene has CDR1 SEHNR and CDR2 FQNEAQ (reference sequence). Trimming took 3 bases from V and 10 from J; bases not matched to a gene: 9. The CDR3 totals 16 residues. The CDR3 DNA reads as TGTGCCAGCAGCTTTACGGCGGGACTAGCGGGGCCAGAGCAGTTCTTC. This sequence encodes CASSFTAGLAGPEQFF. Combining the CDR3 with reference TRBV7-9 and TRBJ2-1 gives the whole variable domain DTGVSQNPRHKITKRGQNVTFRCDPISEHNRLYWYRQTLGQGPEFLTYFQNEAQLEKSRLLSDRFSAERPKGSFSTLEIQRTEQGDSAMYLCASSFTAGLAGPEQFFGPGTRLTVL.

Written as DNA, the CDR3 is TGCGCCAGCAGCGCGCGTCCGGGGTTAGGCGATTCACCCCTCCACTTT. It codes for CASSARPGLGDSPLHF. The rearrangement uses TRBV4-1 and TRBJ1-6, with D hard to call. The germline gives CDR1 MGHRA, CDR2 YSYEKL. The CDR3 runs 16 residues. With 5 bases removed from V and 8 bases from J, the gap between germline ends came to 19 bases.

This clone was observed at least ten times. This rearrangement joins TRBV6-6 to TRBJ2-5; 13 nucleotides match TRBD2. The germline V gene encodes CDR1 MNHNY and CDR2 SVGAGI (reference sequence). CDR3 length: 16 amino acids. V shed 6 bases, J shed 5 bases, and the junction held 9 bases outside the gene matches. The CDR3 DNA reads TGTGCCAGCAGCGACGCCGGGACTAGCGGGAAGGAGACCCAGTACTTC. It translates to CASSDAGTSGKETQYF.

V usage is TRBV28 and J usage is TRBJ1-1, with 8 bases fitting TRBD1. The germline gives CDR1 MDHEN, CDR2 SYDVKM. V shed 1 base and J 0 bases; nucleotides not matched to a gene: 1. This CDR3 has 15 residues. CDR3 amino acids: CASSLSTGVNTEAFF. CDR3 nucleotides: TGTGCCAGCAGTTTATCGACAGGGGTGAACACTGAAGCTTTCTTT.